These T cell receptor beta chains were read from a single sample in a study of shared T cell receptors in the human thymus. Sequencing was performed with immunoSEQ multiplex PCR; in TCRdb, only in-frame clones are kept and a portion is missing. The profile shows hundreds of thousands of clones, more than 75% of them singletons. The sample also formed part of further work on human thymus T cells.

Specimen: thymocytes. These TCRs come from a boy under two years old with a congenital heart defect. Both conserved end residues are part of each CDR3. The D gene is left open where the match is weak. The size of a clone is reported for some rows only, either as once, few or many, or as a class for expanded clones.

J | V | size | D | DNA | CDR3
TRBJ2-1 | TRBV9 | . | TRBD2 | TGTGCCAGCAGCGGCCGTCCAGCGGGAGCTCACAATGAGCAGTTCTTC | CASSGRPAGAHNEQFF
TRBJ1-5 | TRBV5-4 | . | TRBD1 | TGTGCCAGCAGCTTTCCTTCCCCGACAGGGGATAATCAGCCCCAGCATTTT | CASSFPSPTGDNQPQHF
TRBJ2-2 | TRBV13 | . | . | TGTGCCAGCAGCCCAAATCCTCGGGACACCGGGGAGCTGTTTTTT | CASSPNPRDTGELFF
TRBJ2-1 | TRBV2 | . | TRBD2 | TGTGCCAGCACCATACTAGCGGGAGACCCTACAATCTACAATGAGCAGTTCTTC | CASTILAGDPTIYNEQFF
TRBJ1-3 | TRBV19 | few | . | TGTGCCAGTAGGTCGCGGGACACCATATATTTT | CASRSRDTIYF
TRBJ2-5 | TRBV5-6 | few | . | TGTGCCAGCAGCTTGGGGTTGCGGGAGACCCAGTACTTC | CASSLGLRETQYF
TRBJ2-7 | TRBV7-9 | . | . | TGTGCCAGCAGCTCATCTGGTGGAGGGAACGAGCAGTACTTC | CASSSSGGGNEQYF
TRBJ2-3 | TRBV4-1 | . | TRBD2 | TGCGCCAGCAGCCATTCACACTCCGGGACTAGCGGAACAGATACGCAGTATTTT | CASSHSHSGTSGTDTQYF
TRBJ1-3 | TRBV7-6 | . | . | TGTGCCAGCAGCTCGTCTAAATTCAGGTACTCCGGAAACACCATATATTTT | CASSSSKFRYSGNTIYF
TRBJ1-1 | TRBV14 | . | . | TGTGCCAGCAGCCAAGACAGGCAGAGCGAAGCTTTCTTT | CASSQDRQSEAFF
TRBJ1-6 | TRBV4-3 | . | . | TGCGCCAGCAGCCAAGAGAAATGGGGGACTATCACTTCACCCCTCCACTTT | CASSQEKWGTITSPLHF
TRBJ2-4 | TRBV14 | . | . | TGTGCCAGCAGCCAAGAGGGAGTCGACATTCAGTACTTC | CASSQEGVDIQYF
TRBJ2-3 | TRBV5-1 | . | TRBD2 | TGCGCCAGCAGCTTGATGCTAGCGGGAGGGGGGGATACGCAGTATTTT | CASSLMLAGGGDTQYF
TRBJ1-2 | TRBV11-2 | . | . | TGTGCCAGCAGCTCTCCAGCGGGCAGCCCTAACTATGGCTACACCTTC | CASSSPAGSPNYGYTF
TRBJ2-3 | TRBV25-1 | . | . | TGTGCCAGCAGGACGGAGGGTTACACAGATACGCAGTATTTT | CASRTEGYTDTQYF
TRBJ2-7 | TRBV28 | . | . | TGTGCCAGCAGTTCTAGCCGATCCTACGAGCAGTACTTC | CASSSSRSYEQYF
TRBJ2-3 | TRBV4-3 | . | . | TGCGCCAGCAGCCAAGATAGTCGCGAACCTGAGGATACGCAGTATTTT | CASSQDSREPEDTQYF
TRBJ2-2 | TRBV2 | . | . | TGTGCCAGCAGTGAAGCCCGACTCTCCGGGTTAATCTCCGGGGAGCTGTTTTTT | CASSEARLSGLISGELFF
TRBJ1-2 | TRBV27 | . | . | TGTGCCAGCAGTGGCTCTTCGATTAACTATGGCTACACCTTC | CASSGSSINYGYTF
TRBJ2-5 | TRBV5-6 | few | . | TGTGCCAGCAGCTTGAGTAAAGGACAAAACCAAGAGACCCAGTACTTC | CASSLSKGQNQETQYF
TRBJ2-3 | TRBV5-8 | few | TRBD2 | TGTGCCAGCAGCTTGGGACTAGCGGGGTCAGATACGCAGTATTTT | CASSLGLAGSDTQYF
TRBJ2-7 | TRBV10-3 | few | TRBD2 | TGTGCCATCAGTGCACTAGCGGGAGGAACCTACGAGCAGTACTTC | CAISALAGGTYEQYF
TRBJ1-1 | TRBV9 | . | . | TGTGCCAGCAGCACTTCCCCTCCCGGGGAGGGGGTGAACACTGAAGCTTTCTTT | CASSTSPPGEGVNTEAFF
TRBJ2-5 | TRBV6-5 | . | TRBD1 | TGTGCCAGCAGTTCCCGGACAGGGGGTGAGGAGACCCAGTACTTC | CASSSRTGGEETQYF
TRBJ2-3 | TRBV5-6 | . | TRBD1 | TGTGCCAGCAGCTTAGATTGGACAGGGGGGATAACAGATACGCAGTATTTT | CASSLDWTGGITDTQYF
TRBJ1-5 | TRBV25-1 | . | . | TGTGCCAGCAGTGGGGCCCCAGTCAATCAGCCCCAGCATTTT | CASSGAPVNQPQHF
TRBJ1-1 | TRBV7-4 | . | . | TGTGCCAGCAGCCCCGTTGTCAAGGGGGCTGAAGCTTTCTTT | CASSPVVKGAEAFF
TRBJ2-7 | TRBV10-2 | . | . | TGCGCCAGCAGTGATGTCACCCGTAAGGGGCCTCTACGAGCAGTACGGCCAATCTACGAGCAGTACTTC | CASSDVTRKGPLRAVRPIYEQYF
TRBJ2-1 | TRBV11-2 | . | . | TGTGCCAGCAGCTTACCCCAGGGGACCCATGAGCAGTTCTTC | CASSLPQGTHEQFF
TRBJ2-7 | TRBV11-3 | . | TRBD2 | TGTGCCAGCAGCCCCCGGGAGGGCCAGGGCGAGCAGTACTTC | CASSPREGQGEQYF
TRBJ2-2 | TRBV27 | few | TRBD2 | TGTGCCAGCAGTTTGGGACTAGCGGGAGAAGGGCAGGACACCGGGGAGCTGTTTTTT | CASSLGLAGEGQDTGELFF
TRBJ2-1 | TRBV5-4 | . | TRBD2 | TGTGCCAGCAGCGTCGGACTAGCGGTGGTGTTCAATGAGCAGTTCTTC | CASSVGLAVVFNEQFF
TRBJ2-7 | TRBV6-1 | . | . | TGTGCCAGCAGTGACAGGCCAGTATCAGGATACGAGCAGTACTTC | CASSDRPVSGYEQYF
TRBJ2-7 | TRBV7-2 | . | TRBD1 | TGTGCCAGCAGCTTAGTATTCGACAGGGGAACCTACGAGCAGTACTTC | CASSLVFDRGTYEQYF
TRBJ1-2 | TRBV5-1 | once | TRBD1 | TGCGCCAGCAACCCATCCAGAACCGGGACAGGGGGTTCTAACTATGGCTACACCTTC | CASNPSRTGTGGSNYGYTF
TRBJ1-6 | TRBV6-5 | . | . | TGTGCCAGCAGTTACTCCAGACATCGGGAGGATTCCCCCCTCCACTTT | CASSYSRHREDSPLHF
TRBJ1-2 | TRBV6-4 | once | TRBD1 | TGTGCCAGCAGTGACTTTTGGCGGACAGGGAATCGCTATGGCTACACCTTC | CASSDFWRTGNRYGYTF
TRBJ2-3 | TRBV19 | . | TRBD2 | TGTGCCAGTCGCCCTGCGGCGGGAGACGCAGATACGCAGTATTTT | CASRPAAGDADTQYF
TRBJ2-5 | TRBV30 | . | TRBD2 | TGTGCCTGGAGTTCAATAGCGGGGGACAAGACCCAGTACTTC | CAWSSIAGDKTQYF
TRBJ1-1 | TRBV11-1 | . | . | TGTGCCAGCACCTCGAGAATGCTAGCTAAGAACACTGAAGCTTTCTTT | CASTSRMLAKNTEAFF
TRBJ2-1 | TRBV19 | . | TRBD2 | TGTGCCAGTAGTGTGGCAACGGGACTAGCGGGAGAACATGAGCAGTTCTTC | CASSVATGLAGEHEQFF
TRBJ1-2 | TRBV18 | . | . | TGTGCCAGCTCACCACGGGACACCTTTTATGGCTACACCTTC | CASSPRDTFYGYTF
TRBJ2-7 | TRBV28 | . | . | TGTGCCAGCAGTTTAAGGGGATTGTCCTACGAGCAGTACTTC | CASSLRGLSYEQYF
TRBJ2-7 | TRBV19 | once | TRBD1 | TGTGCCAGTAGTATAACCGGGACAGGGAGCAACGAGCAGTACTTC | CASSITGTGSNEQYF
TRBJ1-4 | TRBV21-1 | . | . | TGTGCCAGCACACAGGGGAATGAAAAACTGTTTTTT | CASTQGNEKLFF
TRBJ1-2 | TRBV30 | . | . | TGTGCCGGGCACCTCTATGGACAAGATATCCTCAGAGGCTACACCTTC | CAGHLYGQDILRGYTF
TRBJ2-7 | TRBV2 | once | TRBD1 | TGTGCCAGCAGTGGGAAAGGGACAGGACGACACGAGCAGTACTTC | CASSGKGTGRHEQYF
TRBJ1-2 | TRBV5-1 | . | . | TGCGCCAGCAGGCCCGGGACACCACATGGCTACACCTTC | CASRPGTPHGYTF
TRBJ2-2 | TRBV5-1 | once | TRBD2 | TGCGCCAGCAGTACCCCCGGACTAGCGGGACTGAACACCGGGGAGCTGTTTTTT | CASSTPGLAGLNTGELFF
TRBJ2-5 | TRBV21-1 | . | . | TGTGCCAGCAGCAAAGCGCAGGGGACAGGCGACCGAGGAGGGGAAGAGACCCAGTACTTC | CASSKAQGTGDRGGEETQYF
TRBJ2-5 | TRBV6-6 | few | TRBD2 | TGTGCCAGCAGTTACCGGCGGGAGGGCTTATGGGAGACCCAGTACTTC | CASSYRREGLWETQYF
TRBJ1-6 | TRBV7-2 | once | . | TGTGCCAGCAGCGTAGCTCCCCAGGGTAAAAATTCACCCCTCCACTTT | CASSVAPQGKNSPLHF
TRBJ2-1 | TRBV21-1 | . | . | TGTGCCAGCAGCAAACAGGGGGACAGATACAATGAGCAGTTCTTC | CASSKQGDRYNEQFF
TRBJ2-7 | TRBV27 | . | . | TGTGCCAGCAGTTTGGGGTCGGGGTACGAGCAGTACTTC | CASSLGSGYEQYF
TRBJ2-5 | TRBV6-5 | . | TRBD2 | TGTGCCAGCAGTTATCGGACTAGCGGGTTGGAGACCCAGTACTTC | CASSYRTSGLETQYF
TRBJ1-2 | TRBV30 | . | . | TGTGCCTGGGGCCCCAGGGTACACTATGGCTACACCTTC | CAWGPRVHYGYTF
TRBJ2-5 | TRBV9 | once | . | TGTGCCAGCAGCGCCCGGCGGGGGCACCAAGAGACCCAGTACTTC | CASSARRGHQETQYF
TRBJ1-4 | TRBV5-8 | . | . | TGTGCCAGCAGCTTTACAGAGGAAAAACTGTTTTTT | CASSFTEEKLFF
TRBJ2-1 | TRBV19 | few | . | TGTGCCAGTAGTATGGCGGGGGCCACGAATGAGCAGTTCTTC | CASSMAGATNEQFF